Below are 8 T cell receptor beta chains sequenced from a single sample in a study of a mutant IDH1 vaccine in newly diagnosed glioma. Sequenced by immunoSEQ multiplex PCR; TCRdb stores in-frame clones only, minus some. The sample has more than 40,000 clones; 88% are singletons. These receptors have no identified antigens. The time point: week 35, safety follow-up. Vaccine doses each comprised 300 ug of mutant IDH1 20-mer peptide, with topical imiquimod. Sequencing was performed on PBMCs, taken from a glioma patient whose treatment included an IDH1 peptide vaccine. The origin of the receptors is a woman between 40 and 55 years old with glioma.

This chain connects TRBV9 to TRBJ2-3, with a possible D match to TRBD2 (5 bases). The CDR3 contains 15 residues. Germline-derived CDR1 and CDR2 are SGDLS and YYNGEE. V dropped 0 bases and J dropped 4 bases, with 12 bases sitting between them. CDR3: CASSVEAVAADTQYF. The CDR3 DNA reads as TGTGCCAGCAGCGTAGAAGCGGTTGCGGCAGATACGCAGTATTTT.

The chain employs TRBV9 and TRBJ2-7, with D possibly TRBD2 on 6 matching bases. Germline CDR1 is SGDLS and CDR2 is YYNGEE. V gave up 3 bases and J gave up 5 bases, with 15 bases separating them. The CDR3 runs 14 residues. CDR3: CASSALDGGDEQYF. CDR3 nucleotides: TGTGCCAGCAGCGCTTTAGATGGAGGGGACGAGCAGTACTTC.

The J gene is TRBJ2-1, the V gene TRBV11-2; TRBD2 matches 7 bases. Germline V gene data show CDR1 as SGHAT and CDR2 as FQNNGV. The length of the CDR3 is 16 residues. The V segment lost 2 bases and the J segment 5 bases; nucleotides outside the gene matches: 9. The CDR3 region is CASSLIGLAVDNEQFF. DNA of the CDR3: TGTGCCAGCAGCTTAATCGGGCTAGCGGTTGACAATGAGCAGTTCTTC.

The V call is TRBV5-1, the J call TRBJ1-4, with D maybe TRBD1 (5 bases). This CDR3 is 16 amino acids long. V lost 4 bases and J 4 bases, leaving 17 bases between the germline ends. From germline, CDR1 is SGHRS and CDR2 YFSETQ. The CDR3 sequence is CASSAGGGRSNEKLFF. As DNA, the CDR3 is TGCGCCAGCAGCGCCGGGGGGGGGAGAAGTAATGAAAAACTGTTTTTT.

The gene calls are TRBV28 and TRBJ1-1; D remains unclear. The CDR3 length is 14 residues. Trimming removed 1 base at V and 4 bases at J, with 10 bases between. Germline CDR1 reads MDHEN; CDR2 reads SYDVKM. This CDR3 is CASSLSRQFTEAFF. The CDR3 DNA reads as TGTGCCAGCAGTTTATCCCGGCAGTTCACTGAAGCTTTCTTT.

The chain is built from TRBV7-9 and TRBJ2-7; no clear D. Looked up from germline, CDR1 is SEHNR and CDR2 is FQNEAQ (reference sequence). V lost 8 bases to trimming and J lost 0 bases, with 8 bases between them. The CDR3 consists of 12 residues. The CDR3 coding sequence is TGTGCCAGCGGGCTCGACTCCTACGAGCAGTACTTC. Translating gives CASGLDSYEQYF.

The rearrangement joins TRBV5-1 to TRBJ2-3; D possibly matches TRBD1 or TRBD2 (5 bases each). Germline CDR1 reads SGHRS; CDR2 reads YFSETQ. The CDR3 spans 14 residues. The ends were cut back, 4 bases at V and 2 bases at J, with 11 bases in the middle. The CDR3 region is CASSRDANTDTQYF. The CDR3 DNA is TGCGCCAGCAGCAGGGACGCAAACACAGATACGCAGTATTTT.

CDR3 DNA: TGTGCCAGCTCACCACCGACAGGTGGGGGATCCTACGAGCAGTACTTC. Its protein is CASSPPTGGGSYEQYF. This chain links TRBV18 with TRBJ2-7; D is possibly TRBD1 (6 bases). There are 16 residues in the CDR3. CDR1 is KGHSH and CDR2 is LQKENI in the germline V gene. V lost 0 bases, J lost 1 base, and 13 bases lay in between. The complete variable domain, with remaining parts taken from reference TRBV18 and TRBJ2-7, reads NAGVMQNPRHLVRRRGQEARLRCSPMKGHSHVYWYRQLPEEGLKFMVYLQKENIIDESGMPKERFSAEFPKEGPSILRIQQVVRGDSAAYFCASSPPTGGGSYEQYFGPGTRLTVT.